These 10 T cell receptor beta chains share one sample of origin, sequenced in a study of blood T cells in healthy people across ages. Together with a sample-barcoded 5' primer, a J-beta primer mix was included in a second PCR lasting about 7 to 11 cycles. TCRdb re-derived calls from the 5' RACE reads in MiXCR, one entry per CDR3 protein. The sample includes roughly 700,000 distinct CDR3 sequences, more than 40% of them seen just once. Source material: blood. Every receptor here comes from a woman aged 60-75 years in good health.

The chain links TRBV24-1 to TRBJ2-1; either TRBD1 or TRBD2 may supply D (6 bases each). Trimming took off 5 bases at V and 0 bases at J, with 22 bases between the two ends. Germline lookup yields CDR1 KGHDR and CDR2 SFDVKD. The CDR3 contains 19 residues. CDR3 nucleotides: TGTGCCACCAGTGGACGGAATAGGGGGGTGAGGAGCTCCTACAATGAGCAGTTCTTC. As protein: CATSGRNRGVRSSYNEQFF.

The chain links TRBV28 to TRBJ2-5; D is possibly TRBD2 (6 bases). This CDR3 contains 16 residues. Looked up from germline, CDR1 is MDHEN and CDR2 is SYDVKM. The V and J ends lost 6 bases and 0 bases respectively, with 17 bases between them. In DNA, the CDR3 is TGTGCCAGCAGCTCTATGGGCGCGGGAAACCAAGAGACCCAGTACTTC. Translating it yields CASSSMGAGNQETQYF.

This clonotype came up many times. The chain is built from TRBV5-1 and TRBJ2-5; possibly TRBD2 for D (5 bases). From germline, CDR1 is SGHRS and CDR2 YFSETQ. This CDR3 is built from 18 residues. Trimming pared 4 bases from V and 2 bases from J, leaving 24 bases between. The CDR3 here is CASSVALLGNFAQETQYF. CDR3 nucleotide sequence: TGCGCCAGCAGCGTAGCGTTATTAGGTAACTTCGCTCAAGAGACCCAGTACTTC.

The genes are TRBV20-1 and TRBJ1-2; D may be TRBD1 (5 bases). Germline lookup yields CDR1 DFQATT and CDR2 SNEGSKA (reference sequence). The CDR3 covers 15 residues. V lost 7 bases, J lost 3 bases, and 21 bases lay in between. CDR3 nucleotides: TGCAGTGTTGTGGCAGGGCCCTCCTTGGACTATGGCTACACCTTC. Amino acid sequence: CSVVAGPSLDYGYTF.

The gene calls are TRBV7-2 and TRBJ2-1; D unresolved. The CDR3 totals 13 residues. V was pared by 7 bases and J by 8 bases, with 15 bases between. Germline CDR1 reads SGHTA; CDR2 reads FQGNSA. In DNA form, the CDR3 reads TGTGCCAGCAACAATGGGCCGCCCGATGAGCAGTTCTTC. Protein: CASNNGPPDEQFF.

This clonotype occurred a few times. The J gene is TRBJ2-1, the V gene TRBV7-2; D is unresolved. With 2 bases removed from V and 4 bases from J, the gap between germline ends came to 6 bases. This CDR3 comprises 13 residues. Germline V gives CDR1 SGHTA, CDR2 FQGNSA. The CDR3 spells CASSLNQYNEQFF. The CDR3, as DNA: TGTGCCAGCAGCTTAAATCAGTACAATGAGCAGTTCTTC.

This rearrangement joins TRBV6-5 to TRBJ2-4, with 12 bases identical to TRBD2. V lost 2 bases, J lost 2 bases, and 7 bases stayed unmatched. Germline V gene sequence: CDR1 MNHEY, CDR2 SVGAGI. CDR3 length: 18 residues. The CDR3 is CASSYAGLAGGPKNIQYF. DNA of the CDR3: TGTGCCAGCAGTTACGCGGGACTAGCGGGCGGGCCCAAAAACATTCAGTACTTC.

This clonotype was picked up a small number of times. The chain carries TRBV20-1 and TRBJ2-1; 8 bases are a match to TRBD2. The germline CDR1 and CDR2 sequences are DFQATT and SNEGSKA (reference sequence). CDR3 length: 13 amino acids. J lost 7 bases, V lost 6 bases, and 8 bases had no gene match. CDR3 sequence reads: CSAGAAGDNEQFF. CDR3 bases: TGCAGTGCGGGGGCAGCGGGAGATAATGAGCAGTTCTTC.

The count of this clonotype is one. The chain joins TRBV14 to TRBJ1-4; weak D call: TRBD1 (5 bases). Trimming left V 4 bases short and J 8 bases short, with 17 bases between. Germline V lookup: CDR1 SGHDN, CDR2 FVKESK. The CDR3 is 15 amino acids. The CDR3 loop reads CASSRRGRVVEKLFF. Written as DNA, the CDR3 is TGTGCCAGCAGCCGAAGGGGCAGGGTTGTCGAAAAACTGTTTTTT.

This chain joins TRBV6-1 and TRBJ1-5; D is undetermined. Per the germline V gene, CDR1 is MNHNS and CDR2 is SASEGT. V dropped 4 bases and J dropped 3 bases, with 10 bases sitting between them. The CDR3 runs 14 residues. The CDR3 DNA follows: TGTGCCAGCAGTGGTTCCGGGCACAATCAGCCCCAGCATTTT. This sequence encodes CASSGSGHNQPQHF.